This TCR beta chain was retrieved from a study of T cell repertoires in cytomegalovirus infection. Across the study: HLA-B-restricted CMV epitopes that are well studied, plus recently identified HLA-C-restricted ones, were used by the study.

The study, taken as a whole, reports: The ex vivo response was dominated by HLA-C-restricted CMV-specific TCR beta clonotypes. Identification of carriers of CMV plus the relevant HLA was achieved through cumulative public TCR beta family frequency.

TCRdb reanalysed the reads using MiXCR and keeps one entry per CDR3 protein. The table has about half a million distinct CDR3 sequences, roughly a third seen once. Turning to this clonotype: The antigen is not known.

This sequence was found in a human donor in good health (CMV status not recorded). Some clones in this sample may be carry-over from other donors' samples. The source material was cultured PBMCs, sampled from culture after CMV antigen stimulation.

The CDR3 region has the DNA TGTGCCAGCAGTTTCCTGGCTAGGGGGGTTGACGAGCAGTACTTC. Residues: CASSFLARGVDEQYF. J is TRBJ2-7 and V is TRBV28; tentatively, D is TRBD1 or TRBD2 (6 bases each). V gave up 3 bases and J gave up 5 bases, with 17 bases separating them. The CDR3 has 15 residues. Germline values: CDR1 MDHEN, CDR2 SYDVKM.